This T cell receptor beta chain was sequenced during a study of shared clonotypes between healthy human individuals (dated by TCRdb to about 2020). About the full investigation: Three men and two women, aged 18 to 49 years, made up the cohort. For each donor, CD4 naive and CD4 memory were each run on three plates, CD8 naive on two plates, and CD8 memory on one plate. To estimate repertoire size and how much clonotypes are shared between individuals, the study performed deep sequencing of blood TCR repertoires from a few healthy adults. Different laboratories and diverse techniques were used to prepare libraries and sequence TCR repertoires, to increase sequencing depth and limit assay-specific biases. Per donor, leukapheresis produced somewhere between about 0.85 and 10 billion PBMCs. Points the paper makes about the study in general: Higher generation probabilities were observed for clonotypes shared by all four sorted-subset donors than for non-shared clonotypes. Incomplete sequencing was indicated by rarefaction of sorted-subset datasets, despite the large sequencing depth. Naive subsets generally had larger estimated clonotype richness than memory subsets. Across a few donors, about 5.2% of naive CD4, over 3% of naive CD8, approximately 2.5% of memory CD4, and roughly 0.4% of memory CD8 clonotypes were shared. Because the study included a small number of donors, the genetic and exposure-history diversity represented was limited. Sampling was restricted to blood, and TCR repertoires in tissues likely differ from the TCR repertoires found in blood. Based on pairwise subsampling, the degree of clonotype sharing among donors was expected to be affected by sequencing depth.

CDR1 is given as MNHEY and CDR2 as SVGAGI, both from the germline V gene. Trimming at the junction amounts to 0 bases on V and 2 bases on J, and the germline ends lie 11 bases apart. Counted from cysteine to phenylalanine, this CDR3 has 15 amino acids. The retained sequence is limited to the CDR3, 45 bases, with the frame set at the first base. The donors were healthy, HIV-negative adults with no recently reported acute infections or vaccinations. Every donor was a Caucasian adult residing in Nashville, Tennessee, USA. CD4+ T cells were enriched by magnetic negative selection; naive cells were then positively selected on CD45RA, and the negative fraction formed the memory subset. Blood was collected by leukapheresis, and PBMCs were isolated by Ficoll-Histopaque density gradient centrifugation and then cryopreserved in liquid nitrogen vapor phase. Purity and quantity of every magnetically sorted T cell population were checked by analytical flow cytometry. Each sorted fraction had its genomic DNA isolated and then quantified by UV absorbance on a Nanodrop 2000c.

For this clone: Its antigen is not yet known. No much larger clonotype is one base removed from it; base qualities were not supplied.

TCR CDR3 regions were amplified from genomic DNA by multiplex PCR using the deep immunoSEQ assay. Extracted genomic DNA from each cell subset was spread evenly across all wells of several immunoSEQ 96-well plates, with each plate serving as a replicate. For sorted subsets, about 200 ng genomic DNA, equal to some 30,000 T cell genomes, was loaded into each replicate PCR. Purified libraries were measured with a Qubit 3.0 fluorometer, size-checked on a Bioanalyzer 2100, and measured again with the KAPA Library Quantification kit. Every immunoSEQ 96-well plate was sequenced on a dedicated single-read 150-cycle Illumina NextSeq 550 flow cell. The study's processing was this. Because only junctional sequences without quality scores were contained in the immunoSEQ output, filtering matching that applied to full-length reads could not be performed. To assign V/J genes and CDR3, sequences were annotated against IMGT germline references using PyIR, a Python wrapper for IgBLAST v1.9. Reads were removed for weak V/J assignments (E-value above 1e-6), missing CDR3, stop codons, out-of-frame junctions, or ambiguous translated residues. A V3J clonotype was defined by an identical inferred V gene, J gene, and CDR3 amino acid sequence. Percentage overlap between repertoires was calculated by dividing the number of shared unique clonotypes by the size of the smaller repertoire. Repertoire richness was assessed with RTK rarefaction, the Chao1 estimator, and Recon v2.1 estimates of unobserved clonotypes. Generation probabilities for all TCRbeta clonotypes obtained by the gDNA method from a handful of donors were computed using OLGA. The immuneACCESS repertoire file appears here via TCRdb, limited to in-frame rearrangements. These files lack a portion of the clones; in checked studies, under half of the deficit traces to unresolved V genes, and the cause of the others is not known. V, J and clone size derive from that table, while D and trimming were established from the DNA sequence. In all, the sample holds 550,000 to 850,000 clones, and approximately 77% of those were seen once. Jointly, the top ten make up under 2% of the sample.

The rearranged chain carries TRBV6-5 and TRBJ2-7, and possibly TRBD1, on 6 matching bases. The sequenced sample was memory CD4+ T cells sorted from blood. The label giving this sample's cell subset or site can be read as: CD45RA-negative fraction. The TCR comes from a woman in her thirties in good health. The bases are TGTGCCAGCAGTTACTCGAGCAGGGGCGCCTACGAGCAGTACTTC. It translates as CASSYSSRGAYEQYF.